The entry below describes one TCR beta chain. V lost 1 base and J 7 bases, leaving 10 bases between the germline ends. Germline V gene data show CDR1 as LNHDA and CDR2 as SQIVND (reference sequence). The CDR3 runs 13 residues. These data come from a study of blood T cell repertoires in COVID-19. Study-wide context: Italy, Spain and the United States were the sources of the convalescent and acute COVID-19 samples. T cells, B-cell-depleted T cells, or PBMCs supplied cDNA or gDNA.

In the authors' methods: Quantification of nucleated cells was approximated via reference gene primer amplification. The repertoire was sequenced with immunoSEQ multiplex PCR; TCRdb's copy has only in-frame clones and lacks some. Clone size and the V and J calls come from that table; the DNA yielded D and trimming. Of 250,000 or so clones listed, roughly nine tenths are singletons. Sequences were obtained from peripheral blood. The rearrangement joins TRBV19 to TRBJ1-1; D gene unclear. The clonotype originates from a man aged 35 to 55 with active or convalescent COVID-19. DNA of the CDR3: TGTGCCAGTAGTATAGGGGCAAGAGATGAAGCTTTCTTT. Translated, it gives CASSIGARDEAFF.